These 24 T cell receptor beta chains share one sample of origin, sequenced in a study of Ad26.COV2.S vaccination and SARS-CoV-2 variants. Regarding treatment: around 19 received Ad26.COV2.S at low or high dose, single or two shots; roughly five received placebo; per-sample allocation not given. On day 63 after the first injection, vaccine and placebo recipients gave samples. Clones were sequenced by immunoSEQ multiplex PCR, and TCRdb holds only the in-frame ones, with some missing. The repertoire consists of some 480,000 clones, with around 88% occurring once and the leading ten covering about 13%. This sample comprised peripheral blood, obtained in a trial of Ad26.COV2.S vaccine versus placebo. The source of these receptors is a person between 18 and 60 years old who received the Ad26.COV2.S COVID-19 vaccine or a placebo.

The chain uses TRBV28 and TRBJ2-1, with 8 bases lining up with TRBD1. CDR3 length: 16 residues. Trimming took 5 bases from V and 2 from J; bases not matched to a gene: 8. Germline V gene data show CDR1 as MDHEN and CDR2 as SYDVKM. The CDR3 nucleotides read TGTGCCAGCAGTGCCAGGGGGCGCAACCCCTACAATGAGCAGTTCTTC. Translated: CASSARGRNPYNEQFF.

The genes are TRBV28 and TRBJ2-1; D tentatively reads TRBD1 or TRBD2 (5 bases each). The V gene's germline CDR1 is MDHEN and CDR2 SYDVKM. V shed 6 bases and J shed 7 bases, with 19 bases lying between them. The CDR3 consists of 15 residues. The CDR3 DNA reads TGTGCCAGCAGGGAGGCGCAGGGTGTTTGGAATGAGCAGTTCTTC. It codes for CASREAQGVWNEQFF.

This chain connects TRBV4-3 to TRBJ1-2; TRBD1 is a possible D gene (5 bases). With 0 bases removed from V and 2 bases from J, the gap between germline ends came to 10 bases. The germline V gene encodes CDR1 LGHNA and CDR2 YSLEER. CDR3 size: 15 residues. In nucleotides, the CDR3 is TGCGCCAGCAGCCAAGATGGGGAGGGGAACTATGGCTACACCTTC. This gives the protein CASSQDGEGNYGYTF.

This CDR3 reads CASSLTSGINEQYF. The CDR3 DNA reads as TGTGCCAGCAGCCTGACTAGCGGGATCAACGAGCAGTACTTC. This rearrangement joins TRBV7-2 to TRBJ2-7, with 11 bases fitting TRBD2. The V gene's germline CDR1 is SGHTA and CDR2 FQGNSA. After removal of 5 bases from V and 5 bases from J, the junction contained 5 bases not matched to a gene. This CDR3 is built from 14 residues.

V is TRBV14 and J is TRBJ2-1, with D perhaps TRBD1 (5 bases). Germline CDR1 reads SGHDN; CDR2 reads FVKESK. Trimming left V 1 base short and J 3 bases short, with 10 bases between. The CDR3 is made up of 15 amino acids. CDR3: CASSQVQGLYNEQFF. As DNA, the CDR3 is TGTGCCAGCAGCCAAGTGCAGGGCCTCTACAATGAGCAGTTCTTC.

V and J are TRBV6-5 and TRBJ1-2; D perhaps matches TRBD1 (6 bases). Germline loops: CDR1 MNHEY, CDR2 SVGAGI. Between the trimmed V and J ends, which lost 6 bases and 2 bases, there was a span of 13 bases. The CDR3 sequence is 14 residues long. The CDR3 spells CASRAVQGNYGYTF. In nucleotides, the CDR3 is TGTGCCAGCAGGGCGGTTCAGGGGAACTATGGCTACACCTTC.

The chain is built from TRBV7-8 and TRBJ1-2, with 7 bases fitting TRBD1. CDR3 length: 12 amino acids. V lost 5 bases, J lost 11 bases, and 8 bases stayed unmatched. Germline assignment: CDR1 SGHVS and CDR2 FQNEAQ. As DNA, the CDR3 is TGTGCCAGCAGCCCTGACAGGGAAAGGTACACCTTC. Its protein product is CASSPDRERYTF.

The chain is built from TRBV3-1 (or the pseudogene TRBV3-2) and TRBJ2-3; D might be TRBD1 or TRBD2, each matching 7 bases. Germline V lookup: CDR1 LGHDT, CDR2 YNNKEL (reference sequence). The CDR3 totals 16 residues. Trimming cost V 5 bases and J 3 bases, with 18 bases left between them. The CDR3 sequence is CASSARGQRGTDTQYF. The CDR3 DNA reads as TGTGCCAGCAGCGCCCGGGGACAGCGGGGTACAGATACGCAGTATTTT.

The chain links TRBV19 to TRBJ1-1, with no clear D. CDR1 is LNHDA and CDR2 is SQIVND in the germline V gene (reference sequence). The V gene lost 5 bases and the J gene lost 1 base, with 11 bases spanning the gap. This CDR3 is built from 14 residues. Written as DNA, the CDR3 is TGTGCCAGTAGTCAAACACGGGAGAACACTGAAGCTTTCTTT. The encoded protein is CASSQTRENTEAFF.

The CDR3 reads CARHTAPGYF. CDR3 nucleotide sequence: TGTGCCAGACATACGGCCCCTGGGTACTTC. The rearrangement joins TRBV21-1 to TRBJ2-4. TRBV21-1 is a pseudogene segment. The CDR3 extends over 10 amino acids.

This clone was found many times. The CDR3 protein is CASSQPPPARGDSPLHF. In DNA form, the CDR3 reads TGTGCCAGCAGCCAACCACCGCCCGCGAGGGGAGATTCACCCCTCCACTTT. The V call is TRBV3-1 (or the pseudogene TRBV3-2), the J call TRBJ1-6; D possibly corresponds to TRBD1 (5 bases). Germline values: CDR1 LGHDT, CDR2 YNNKEL (reference sequence). The CDR3 sequence is 17 residues long. V gave up 2 bases and J gave up 8 bases, with 19 bases separating them.

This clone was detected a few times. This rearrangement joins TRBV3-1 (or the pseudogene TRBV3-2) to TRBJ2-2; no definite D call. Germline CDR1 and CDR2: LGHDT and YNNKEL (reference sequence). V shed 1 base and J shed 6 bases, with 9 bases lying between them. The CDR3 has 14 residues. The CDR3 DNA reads TGTGCCAGCAGCCAAGTAAATAGAGCCGGGGAGCTGTTTTTT. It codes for CASSQVNRAGELFF.

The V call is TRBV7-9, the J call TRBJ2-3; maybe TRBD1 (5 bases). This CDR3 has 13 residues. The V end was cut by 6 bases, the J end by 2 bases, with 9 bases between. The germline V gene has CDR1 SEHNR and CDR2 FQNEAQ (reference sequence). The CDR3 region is CASRGHHTDTQYF. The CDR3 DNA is TGTGCCAGCAGAGGACACCACACAGATACGCAGTATTTT.

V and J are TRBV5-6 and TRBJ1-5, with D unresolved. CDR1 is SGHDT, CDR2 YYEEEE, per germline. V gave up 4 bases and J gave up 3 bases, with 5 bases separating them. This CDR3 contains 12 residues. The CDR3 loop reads CASSGVNQPQHF. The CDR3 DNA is TGTGCCAGCAGCGGGGTCAATCAGCCCCAGCATTTT.

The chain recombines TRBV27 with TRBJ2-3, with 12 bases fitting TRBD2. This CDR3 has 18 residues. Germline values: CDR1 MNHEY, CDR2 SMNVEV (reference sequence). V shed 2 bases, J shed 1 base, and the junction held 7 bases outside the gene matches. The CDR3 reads CASSLVSSGRAGTDTQYF. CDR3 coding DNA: TGTGCCAGCAGTTTAGTCTCTAGCGGGAGGGCCGGCACAGATACGCAGTATTTT.

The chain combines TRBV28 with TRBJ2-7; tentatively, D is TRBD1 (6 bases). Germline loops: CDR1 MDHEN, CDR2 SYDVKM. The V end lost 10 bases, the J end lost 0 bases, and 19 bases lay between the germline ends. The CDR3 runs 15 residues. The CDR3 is CAIRARGAFSYEQYF. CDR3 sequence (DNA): TGTGCCATCAGGGCCAGGGGAGCATTCTCCTACGAGCAGTACTTC.

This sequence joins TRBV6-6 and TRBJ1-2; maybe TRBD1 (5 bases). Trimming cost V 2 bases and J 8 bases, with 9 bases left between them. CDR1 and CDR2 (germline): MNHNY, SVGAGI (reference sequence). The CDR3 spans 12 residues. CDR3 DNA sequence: TGTGCCAGCAGTTACGGGGGTAGCGGCTACACCTTC. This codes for CASSYGGSGYTF.

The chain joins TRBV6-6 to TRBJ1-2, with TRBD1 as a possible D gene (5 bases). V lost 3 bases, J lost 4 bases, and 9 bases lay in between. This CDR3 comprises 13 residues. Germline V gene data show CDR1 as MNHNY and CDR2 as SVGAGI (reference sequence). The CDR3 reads CASSYQGGYGYTF. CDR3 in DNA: TGTGCCAGCAGTTATCAGGGTGGCTATGGCTACACCTTC.

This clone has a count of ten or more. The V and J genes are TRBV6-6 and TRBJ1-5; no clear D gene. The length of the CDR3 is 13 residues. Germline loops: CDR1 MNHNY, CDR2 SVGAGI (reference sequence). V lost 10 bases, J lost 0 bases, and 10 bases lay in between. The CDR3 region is CAIRPYSNQPQHF. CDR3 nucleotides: TGTGCCATCAGGCCCTATAGCAATCAGCCCCAGCATTTT.

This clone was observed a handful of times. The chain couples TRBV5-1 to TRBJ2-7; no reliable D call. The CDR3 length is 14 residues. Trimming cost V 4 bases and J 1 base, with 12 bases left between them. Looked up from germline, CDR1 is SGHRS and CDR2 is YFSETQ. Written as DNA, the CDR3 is TGCGCCAGCAGCCCCGCGAGCCAGTCCTACGAGCAGTACTTC. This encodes CASSPASQSYEQYF.

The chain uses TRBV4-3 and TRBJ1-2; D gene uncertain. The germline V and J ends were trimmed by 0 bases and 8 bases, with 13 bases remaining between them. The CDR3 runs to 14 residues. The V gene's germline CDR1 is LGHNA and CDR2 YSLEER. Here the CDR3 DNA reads TGCGCCAGCAGCCAAGATTCGGGCGGCCCCGGCTACACCTTC. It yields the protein CASSQDSGGPGYTF.

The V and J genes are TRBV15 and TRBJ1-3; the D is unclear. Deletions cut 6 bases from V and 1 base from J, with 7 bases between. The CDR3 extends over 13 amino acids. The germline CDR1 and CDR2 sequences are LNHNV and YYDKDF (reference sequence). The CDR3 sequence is CATRGLSGNTIYF. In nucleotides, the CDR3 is TGTGCCACCAGAGGGTTATCTGGAAACACCATATATTTT.

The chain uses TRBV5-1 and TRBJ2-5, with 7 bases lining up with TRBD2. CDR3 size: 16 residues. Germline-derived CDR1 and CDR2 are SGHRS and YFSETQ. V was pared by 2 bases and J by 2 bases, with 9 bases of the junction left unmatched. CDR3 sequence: CASSFRVSSGQETQYF. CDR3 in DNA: TGCGCCAGCAGCTTCAGGGTGTCTAGCGGACAAGAGACCCAGTACTTC.

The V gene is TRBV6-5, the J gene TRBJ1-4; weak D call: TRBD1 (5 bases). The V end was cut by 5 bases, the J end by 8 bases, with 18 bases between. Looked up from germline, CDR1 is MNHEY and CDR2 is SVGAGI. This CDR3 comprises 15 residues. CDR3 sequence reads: CASSRTLQVGEKLFF. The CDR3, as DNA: TGTGCCAGCAGTCGGACACTTCAAGTGGGGGAAAAACTGTTTTTT.